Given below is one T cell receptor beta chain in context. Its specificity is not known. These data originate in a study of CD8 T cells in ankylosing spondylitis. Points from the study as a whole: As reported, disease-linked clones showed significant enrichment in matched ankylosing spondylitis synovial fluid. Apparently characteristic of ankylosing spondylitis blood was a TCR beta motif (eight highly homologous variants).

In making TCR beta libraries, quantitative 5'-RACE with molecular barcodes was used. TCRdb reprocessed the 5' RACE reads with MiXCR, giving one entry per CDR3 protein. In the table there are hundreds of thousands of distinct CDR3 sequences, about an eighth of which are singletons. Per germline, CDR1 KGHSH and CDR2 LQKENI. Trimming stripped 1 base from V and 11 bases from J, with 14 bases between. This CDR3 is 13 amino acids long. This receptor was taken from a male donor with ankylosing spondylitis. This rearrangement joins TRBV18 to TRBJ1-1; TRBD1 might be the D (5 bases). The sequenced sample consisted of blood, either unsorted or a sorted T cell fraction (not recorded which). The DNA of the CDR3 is TGTGCCAGCTCACCACGAGGGACGGTCGCGGCTTTCTTT. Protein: CASSPRGTVAAFF.